A single sample gave rise to the 26 T cell receptor beta chains below, sequenced in a study of neurological immune-mediated disorders. TCRdb re-called the 5' RACE reads with MiXCR, one entry per CDR3 protein. The sample lists around 70,000 distinct CDR3 sequences; about 3% were seen once. The sample comprised PBMCs. The receptors were sampled from a woman between 50 and 59 years old with multiple sclerosis.

This clonotype was seen ten or more times. This chain connects TRBV5-1 to TRBJ2-2; 12 bases fit TRBD2. Germline CDR1 reads SGHRS; CDR2 reads YFSETQ. The CDR3 extends over 17 amino acids. Unmatched junction bases numbered 2, after V lost 2 bases and J lost 0 bases. The DNA for the CDR3 is TGCGCCAGCAGCTTTCCTAGCGGGGGGGCGAACACCGGGGAGCTGTTTTTT. Translating it yields CASSFPSGGANTGELFF.

There are many counts of this clonotype. This sequence joins TRBV5-1 and TRBJ1-1; 8 bases agree with TRBD1. There are 14 residues in the CDR3. The trim removed 3 bases at V and 8 bases at J, leaving 9 bases unmatched. Germline lookup yields CDR1 SGHRS and CDR2 YFSETQ. The CDR3, as DNA: TGCGCCAGCAGCTCCCGGACAGGGCCCGGAGAAGCTTTCTTT. It is translated as CASSSRTGPGEAFF.

This clonotype was picked up many times. V usage is TRBV7-2 and J usage is TRBJ2-2; D is uncertain. The germline V gene encodes CDR1 SGHTA and CDR2 FQGNSA. The V end lost 1 base, the J end lost 7 bases, and 10 bases lay between the germline ends. The CDR3 is 14 residues long. CDR3 nucleotides: TGTGCCAGCAGCTTAGGGCCAAAGCGCGGGGAGCTGTTTTTT. As protein: CASSLGPKRGELFF.

The genes are TRBV5-1 and TRBJ1-2; TRBD1 is a possible D gene (5 bases). The germline gives CDR1 SGHRS, CDR2 YFSETQ. Trimming took off 7 bases at V and 3 bases at J, with 22 bases between the two ends. The CDR3 loop spans 16 amino acids. The CDR3 sequence is CASGALDDGSYYGYTF. In DNA, the CDR3 is TGCGCCAGCGGGGCCCTCGACGACGGGAGTTACTATGGCTACACCTTC.

This clonotype was picked up many times. This rearrangement joins TRBV11-2 to TRBJ2-3; 7 nucleotides agree with TRBD1. Looked up from germline, CDR1 is SGHAT and CDR2 is FQNNGV. V shed 4 bases, J shed 6 bases, and the junction held 10 bases outside the gene matches. The CDR3 is made up of 15 amino acids. CDR3 amino acids: CASSSTGVSGDTQYF. In DNA, the CDR3 is TGTGCCAGCAGCTCCACAGGGGTATCGGGGGATACGCAGTATTTT.

The rearrangement uses TRBV5-1 and TRBJ2-1; 10 bases map to TRBD2. Germline trimming cut 4 bases from V and 7 bases from J; bases unmatched to any gene: 11. This CDR3 comprises 16 residues. Germline lookup yields CDR1 SGHRS and CDR2 YFSETQ. The CDR3 DNA follows: TGCGCCAGCAGCGCCCTACGAGCGGGAGGGTGGAATGAGCAGTTCTTC. Amino acids: CASSALRAGGWNEQFF.

This clonotype was observed at least ten times. The chain couples TRBV27 to TRBJ1-1, with D maybe TRBD1 (5 bases). Deletions cut 5 bases from V and 4 bases from J, with 17 bases between. Germline CDR1 MNHEY, CDR2 SMNVEV (reference sequence). CDR3 size: 15 residues. CDR3 in DNA: TGTGCCAGCAGTCCCGATTTTGGCGGGGGCACTGAAGCTTTCTTT. This encodes CASSPDFGGGTEAFF.

The table lists this clonotype with many counts. The chain uses TRBV6-1 and TRBJ2-5; 9 bases are a match to TRBD2. Looked up from germline, CDR1 is MNHNS and CDR2 is SASEGT. With 6 bases clipped from V and 5 bases from J, the junction kept 10 bases outside the gene matches. CDR3 length: 15 amino acids. CDR3 in DNA: TGTGCCAGCAGGAGACTGGCGGGGGGGCTGGAGACCCAGTACTTC. Translated, it gives CASRRLAGGLETQYF.

There are many counts of this clonotype. The V and J genes are TRBV6-5 and TRBJ2-7; weak D call: TRBD2 (7 bases). This CDR3 comprises 11 residues. CDR1 MNHEY and CDR2 SVGAGI come from the germline V gene. V was clipped by 6 bases and J by 10 bases, with 13 bases between them. CDR3 nucleotide sequence: TGTGCCAGCAGCGGGAGGACAGCTCAGTACTTC. This gives the protein CASSGRTAQYF.

The sample holds many counts of this clonotype. This rearrangement joins TRBV6-5 to TRBJ2-2; the D gene is possibly TRBD1 (6 bases). The V gene lost 0 bases and the J gene lost 3 bases, with 14 bases spanning the gap. CDR3 length: 17 amino acids. Germline V gene data show CDR1 as MNHEY and CDR2 as SVGAGI. The CDR3 spells CASSYSRGRIYTGELFF. For the CDR3, the DNA is TGTGCCAGCAGTTACTCCAGGGGACGGATATACACCGGGGAGCTGTTTTTT.

This clonotype appeared many times. This CDR3 reads CASSPRTVYNEQFF. The CDR3 region has the DNA TGTGCCAGCAGCCCCAGGACAGTTTACAATGAGCAGTTCTTC. V gene TRBV14 combines with J gene TRBJ2-1; a possible D gene is TRBD1 (6 bases). V was pared by 4 bases and J by 4 bases, with 11 bases between. CDR1 and CDR2 from the germline V gene are SGHDN and FVKESK. This CDR3 has 14 residues.

In its sample, this clonotype was seen many times. This chain uses TRBV6-2 or TRBV6-3 with TRBJ1-6, with 9 bases aligning to TRBD1. Germline CDR1 is MNHEY and CDR2 is SVGEGT. J was trimmed by 9 bases and V by 7 bases; bases with no gene match: 25. The CDR3 sequence is 20 residues long. In nucleotides, the CDR3 is TGTGCCAGCACCCAACGCCGGACAGGGGAGCTCCGACGTCCGATTTCACCCCTCCACTTT. It encodes CASTQRRTGELRRPISPLHF.

This clonotype was seen many times. The chain employs TRBV5-1 and TRBJ1-1, with D tentatively TRBD1 (6 bases). This CDR3 region has 14 residues. V was shortened by 4 bases and J by 3 bases, with 13 bases between the two germline ends. Germline V gene sequence: CDR1 SGHRS, CDR2 YFSETQ. DNA of the CDR3: TGCGCCAGCAGCCTCCAAACAGGGTACACTGAAGCTTTCTTT. Translation gives CASSLQTGYTEAFF.

This clonotype has a count of ten or more. J is TRBJ1-6 and V is TRBV20-1; 7 positions match TRBD1. The CDR3 has 14 residues. V shed 6 bases and J 9 bases; nucleotides not matched to a gene: 11. Per the germline V gene, CDR1 is DFQATT and CDR2 is SNEGSKA (reference sequence). In nucleotides, the CDR3 is TGCAGTGCGGTTACCGGGACAGTCCCTTCACCCCTCCACTTT. This encodes CSAVTGTVPSPLHF.

This clonotype was found many times. This chain uses TRBV29-1 with TRBJ2-3; 7 nucleotides align to TRBD2. Germline values: CDR1 SQVTM, CDR2 ANQGSEA. Trimming cost V 6 bases and J 2 bases; bases outside gene matches: 5. This CDR3 spans 13 amino acids. The CDR3 sequence: CSVRRDYTDTQYF. CDR3 in DNA: TGCAGCGTCCGTCGGGACTACACAGATACGCAGTATTTT.

In this sample, this clonotype turned up many times. The V call is TRBV6-6, the J call TRBJ2-1; a weak D match, TRBD2 (5 bases). Trimming took off 7 bases at V and 3 bases at J, with 16 bases between the two ends. The germline gives CDR1 MNHNY, CDR2 SVGAGI (reference sequence). There are 15 residues in the CDR3. The CDR3 region has the DNA TGTGCCAGCACCAAAGAGGGAGTTCGCTACAATGAGCAGTTCTTC. It translates to CASTKEGVRYNEQFF.

With regard to this clonotype: This may come from a read error, since a much larger clone is one base off. DNA for the CDR3: TGTGTCAGCACCGGGGACAGGAACTATGGCTACACCTTC. This gives the protein CVSTGDRNYGYTF. The rearrangement joins TRBV2 to TRBJ1-2, with 8 positions matching TRBD1. Germline-derived CDR1 and CDR2 are SNHLY and FYNNEI. The CDR3 has 13 residues.

This clonotype was counted at least ten times. V and J are TRBV7-2 and TRBJ2-3, with D possibly being TRBD2 (6 bases). Germline V gives CDR1 SGHTA, CDR2 FQGNSA. The CDR3 sequence is 17 residues long. V shed 1 base and J shed 4 bases, with 18 bases lying between them. The chain's CDR3 is CASSLGRLAFAADTQYF. The CDR3 nucleotides read TGTGCCAGCAGCTTAGGACGTCTAGCGTTCGCGGCAGATACGCAGTATTTT.

This clonotype was observed at least ten times. CDR3 protein: CASSPWTGSSYEQYV. The CDR3 region has the DNA TGTGCCAGCAGCCCCTGGACGGGTAGCTCCTACGAGCAGTACGTC. V and J are TRBV5-6 and TRBJ2-7; D gene uncertain. V dropped 4 bases and J dropped 0 bases, with 14 bases sitting between them. This CDR3 has 15 residues. Germline values: CDR1 SGHDT, CDR2 YYEEEE.

This clonotype was found many times. V is TRBV5-1 and J is TRBJ2-4, with 8 nucleotides matching TRBD2. The length of the CDR3 is 15 residues. From germline, CDR1 is SGHRS and CDR2 YFSETQ. The V segment lost 7 bases and the J segment 6 bases; nucleotides outside the gene matches: 12. This CDR3 is CASSPRVGGVNIQYF. The CDR3 DNA reads TGCGCCAGCTCTCCTCGGGTCGGGGGGGTAAACATTCAGTACTTC. Full variable domain (missing parts from reference TRBV5-1 and TRBJ2-4): KAGVTQTPRYLIKTRGQQVTLSCSPISGHRSVSWYQQTPGQGLQFLFEYFSETQRNKGNFPGRFSGRQFSNSRSEMNVSTLELGDSALYLCASSPRVGGVNIQYFGAGTRLSVL.

This clonotype was seen many times. The V and J genes are TRBV14 and TRBJ2-2; D call uncertain. Trimming removed 1 base at V and 4 bases at J, with 10 bases between. This CDR3 region has 15 residues. The germline CDR1 and CDR2 sequences are SGHDN and FVKESK. In DNA, the CDR3 is TGTGCCAGCAGCCAAGTAGCAGGAATCACCGGGGAGCTGTTTTTT. Amino acids: CASSQVAGITGELFF.

This clonotype was seen ten or more times. The chain is built from TRBV12-3 or TRBV12-4 and TRBJ2-2; D ambiguous. V was pared by 10 bases and J by 0 bases, with 12 bases between. The CDR3 length is 14 residues. CDR3 amino acids: CATQQWTNTGELFF. In DNA, the CDR3 is TGTGCCACACAGCAATGGACGAACACCGGGGAGCTGTTTTTT.

This clonotype was found many times. The chain is built from TRBV29-1 and TRBJ2-7; 7 bases are shared with TRBD2. Germline-derived CDR1 and CDR2 are SQVTM and ANQGSEA. Trimming took 4 bases from V and 7 from J; bases not matched to a gene: 13. The CDR3 is 14 residues long. The CDR3 spells CSVAGGGKWEEQYF. The CDR3 bases are TGCAGCGTTGCTGGGGGGGGAAAGTGGGAAGAGCAGTACTTC.

In this sample, this clonotype turned up many times. The CDR3 here is CSAIRGTDTQYF. CDR3 coding DNA: TGCAGTGCTATTAGGGGCACAGATACGCAGTATTTT. This chain links TRBV20-1 with TRBJ2-3, with unresolved D. Germline V gene sequence: CDR1 DFQATT, CDR2 SNEGSKA (reference sequence). This CDR3 region has 12 residues. Trimming left V 4 bases short and J 1 base short, with 6 bases between.

About this clonotype: A much larger clonotype is one base distant, so this may be a read error. V and J are TRBV29-1 and TRBJ2-2; D may be TRBD2 (5 bases). Germline loops: CDR1 SQVTM, CDR2 ANQGSEA. The CDR3 is made up of 13 amino acids. The DNA for the CDR3 is TGCAGCGTTGTAGTCGGTGCAACCGGGGATCTGTTTTTT. Protein sequence: CSVVVGATGDLFF.

This clonotype was detected many times. V is TRBV5-1 and J is TRBJ1-1; D is unresolved. Trimming left V 4 bases short and J 3 bases short, with 16 bases between. CDR1 SGHRS and CDR2 YFSETQ come from the germline V gene. This CDR3 spans 15 amino acids. The CDR3 DNA follows: TGCGCCAGCAGCCCCGAACAACAGCACTACACTGAAGCTTTCTTT. Its protein is CASSPEQQHYTEAFF.